This passage covers 21 T cell receptor beta chains from one sample sequenced in a study of Graves' ophthalmopathy and Graves' hyperthyroidism. Amplified material comprised TCR beta CDR3 regions derived from RNA transcripts. The first-round RT-PCR employed HTBI primers together with the Qiagen OneStep RT-PCR kit. A multiplex PCR was then performed as the second round. TCRdb reprocessed the multiplex PCR reads with MiXCR, giving one entry per CDR3 protein. Of roughly 160,000 distinct CDR3 sequences in the sample, 35% to 45% were seen once. Sample: peripheral blood. The receptors originated from a man aged 25 to 40 with Graves' ophthalmopathy.

This clonotype was detected ten times or more. The chain uses TRBV29-1 and TRBJ2-2; possibly TRBD1 or TRBD2 for D (6 bases each). Germline CDR1 and CDR2: SQVTM and ANQGSEA. Trimming left V 7 bases short and J 7 bases short, with 13 bases between. The CDR3 sequence is 12 residues long. This CDR3 reads CSGGAQGGELFF. The DNA for the CDR3 is TGCAGCGGGGGGGCTCAGGGCGGGGAGCTGTTTTTT.

The V gene is TRBV5-4, the J gene TRBJ2-7, with D maybe TRBD2 (6 bases). Germline assignment: CDR1 SGHNT and CDR2 YYREEE (reference sequence). V was shortened by 3 bases and J by 3 bases, with 13 bases between the two germline ends. The CDR3 contains 14 residues. CDR3 sequence reads: CASSSTGDYYEQYF. In DNA form, the CDR3 reads TGTGCCAGCAGCTCGACGGGGGATTACTACGAGCAGTACTTC.

The V gene is TRBV19, the J gene TRBJ2-4; 8 nucleotides agree with TRBD2. Germline CDR1 is LNHDA and CDR2 is SQIVND (reference sequence). The CDR3 is made up of 15 amino acids. V shed 3 bases and J 2 bases; nucleotides not matched to a gene: 3. The CDR3 region has the DNA TGTGCCAGTAGTATCGGGGGGGCCTCCAAAAACATTCAGTACTTC. Protein sequence: CASSIGGASKNIQYF.

The chain links TRBV4-1 to TRBJ1-2, with 8 bases lining up with TRBD1. With V trimmed by 2 bases and J by 6 bases, 2 bases remained unmatched. Germline CDR1 and CDR2: MGHRA and YSYEKL. The CDR3 loop spans 13 amino acids. CDR3 DNA sequence: TGCGCCAGCAGCCAACAGGGGGCCGATGGCTACACCTTC. It codes for CASSQQGADGYTF.

This clonotype has a count of ten or more. This chain links TRBV18 with TRBJ1-4; no firm D call. This CDR3 region has 13 residues. Trimming cost V 8 bases and J 7 bases, with 14 bases left between them. Germline CDR1 and CDR2: KGHSH and LQKENI. The CDR3: CASQISGSEKLFF. Here the CDR3 DNA reads TGTGCCAGCCAAATATCCGGTAGTGAAAAACTGTTTTTT.

J is TRBJ2-5 and V is TRBV20-1; D not resolved. There are 14 residues in the CDR3. Germline V gene data show CDR1 as DFQATT and CDR2 as SNEGSKA (reference sequence). Between the trimmed V and J ends, which lost 5 bases and 0 bases, there was a span of 13 bases. The CDR3 DNA sequence: TGCAGTGCTCCCGAGCGATCGTACCAAGAGACCCAGTACTTC. Its translation is CSAPERSYQETQYF.

The chain joins TRBV28 to TRBJ2-5, with a weak D call TRBD2 (5 bases). The CDR3 extends over 19 amino acids. Germline CDR1 reads MDHEN; CDR2 reads SYDVKM. Trimming took 6 bases from V and 2 from J, leaving 28 bases between them. The CDR3 DNA sequence: TGTGCCAGCAGCGTGTCCGTTTATACCCTCGGGGAGCTACAAGAGACCCAGTACTTC. Translation gives CASSVSVYTLGELQETQYF. The full variable domain, in which reference TRBV28 and TRBJ2-5 provide the parts outside the CDR3, is DVKVTQSSRYLVKRTGEKVFLECVQDMDHENMFWYRQDPGLGLRLIYFSYDVKMKEKGDIPEGYSVSREKKERFSLILESASTNQTSMYLCASSVSVYTLGELQETQYFGPGTRLLVL.

V and J are TRBV24-1 and TRBJ1-1; maybe TRBD1 (5 bases). CDR3 length equals 13 residues. Trimming cost V 4 bases and J 8 bases, with 13 bases left between them. The V gene's germline CDR1 is KGHDR and CDR2 SFDVKD. CDR3 coding DNA: TGTGCCACCAGTGAGTCCCCTTACAGGGAAGCTTTCTTT. Its translation is CATSESPYREAFF.

This clonotype was seen repeatedly, ten times or more. The chain's CDR3 is CASSEDVWAGELFF. The CDR3 DNA reads as TGTGCCAGCAGTGAGGACGTCTGGGCCGGGGAGCTGTTTTTT. This rearrangement joins TRBV12-3 or TRBV12-4 to TRBJ2-2; D is undetermined. V was cut by 5 bases and J by 6 bases, with 13 bases left in between. The CDR3 runs 14 residues.

This clonotype showed up many times. This chain joins TRBV28 and TRBJ2-7; 7 nucleotides line up with TRBD1. The ends lost 4 bases at V and 0 bases at J; junction bases unmatched: 9. In germline, CDR1 is MDHEN, CDR2 SYDVKM. CDR3 size: 16 residues. The DNA of the CDR3 is TGTGCCAGCAGTTCCCTCTCGACAGGGATCTCCTACGAGCAGTACTTC. The encoded protein is CASSSLSTGISYEQYF. Based on the CDR3 plus reference TRBV28 and TRBJ2-7, the full variable domain is DVKVTQSSRYLVKRTGEKVFLECVQDMDHENMFWYRQDPGLGLRLIYFSYDVKMKEKGDIPEGYSVSREKKERFSLILESASTNQTSMYLCASSSLSTGISYEQYFGPGTRLTVT.

The rearrangement uses TRBV30 and TRBJ2-5, with TRBD2 as a possible D gene (6 bases). The CDR3 covers 11 residues. V shed 8 bases and J shed 4 bases, with 11 bases lying between them. Germline lookup yields CDR1 GTSNPN and CDR2 SVGIG (reference sequence). CDR3 amino acids: CAATSLETQYF. The CDR3 bases are TGTGCCGCTACTAGCCTAGAGACCCAGTACTTC.

This clonotype was seen ten or more times. J is TRBJ2-6 and V is TRBV5-1, with 9 nucleotides matching TRBD1. The CDR3 covers 17 residues. V shed 0 bases and J 2 bases; nucleotides not matched to a gene: 3. Germline V gene sequence: CDR1 SGHRS, CDR2 YFSETQ. The CDR3 sequence: CASSLGGQGTGANVLTF. Written as DNA, the CDR3 is TGCGCCAGCAGCTTGGGGGGACAGGGCACTGGGGCCAACGTCCTGACTTTC.

V and J are TRBV7-9 and TRBJ1-1; D is possibly TRBD1 (5 bases). Germline V gene sequence: CDR1 SEHNR, CDR2 FQNEAQ (reference sequence). V was clipped by 5 bases and J by 11 bases, with 15 bases between them. The length of the CDR3 is 12 residues. The CDR3 region has the DNA TGTGCCAGCAGCAGCGACAGCCTCCGGGCTTTCTTT. Translating gives CASSSDSLRAFF.

This clonotype came up many times. V is TRBV4-3 and J is TRBJ1-2; D gene unclear. The CDR3 has 15 amino acids. V was pared by 0 bases and J by 0 bases, with 8 bases between. CDR1 LGHNA and CDR2 YSLEER come from the germline V gene. CDR3 nucleotide sequence: TGCGCCAGCAGCCAAGAGGCGGACTCTAACTATGGCTACACCTTC. This translates into CASSQEADSNYGYTF.

The table lists this clonotype with many counts. This chain links TRBV6-2 or TRBV6-3 with TRBJ1-5; no definite D call. The germline V and J ends were trimmed by 8 bases and 2 bases, with 19 bases remaining between them. Germline lookup yields CDR1 MNHEY and CDR2 SVGEGT. The length of the CDR3 is 16 residues. The CDR3 loop is CASASPDGVGNQPQHF. CDR3 DNA: TGTGCCAGCGCTTCCCCGGACGGAGTGGGCAATCAGCCCCAGCATTTT.

This clonotype was detected ten times or more. V usage is TRBV28 and J usage is TRBJ2-7; TRBD2 is a possible D gene (5 bases). Trimming stripped 3 bases from V and 6 bases from J, with 15 bases between. The CDR3 runs 14 residues. The V gene's germline CDR1 is MDHEN and CDR2 SYDVKM. CDR3 DNA sequence: TGTGCCAGCAGTTTTACCCTAGCAAATCGCGAGCAGTACTTC. This sequence encodes CASSFTLANREQYF.

This clonotype was seen ten or more times. V and J are TRBV30 and TRBJ2-4, with D perhaps given as TRBD1 or TRBD2 (5 bases each). The V end was cut by 0 bases, the J end by 6 bases, with 9 bases between. CDR1 and CDR2 from the germline V gene are GTSNPN and SVGIG (reference sequence). This CDR3 spans 13 amino acids. In DNA, the CDR3 is TGTGCCTGGAGTGTACGTGGGGGAAACATTCAGTACTTC. Its protein is CAWSVRGGNIQYF. Full variable domain (remainder filled in from reference TRBV30 and TRBJ2-4): SQTIHQWPATLVQPVGSPLSLECTVEGTSNPNLYWYRQAAGRGLQLLFYSVGIGQISSEVPQNLSASRPQDRQFILSSKKLLLSDSGFYLCAWSVRGGNIQYFGAGTRLSVL.

As regards this clonotype: Relative to the germline gene, one junction end is altered; a read error may explain this. The J gene is TRBJ2-7, the V gene TRBV6-1; unclear D gene. This CDR3 has 12 residues. The germline CDR1 and CDR2 sequences are MNHNS and SASEGT. CDR3 DNA: TGTGCCCGCAGTGGACCCCGCTACGAGCAGTACTTC. It yields the protein CARSGPRYEQYF.

The genes are TRBV6-5 and TRBJ2-3; no clear D gene. The CDR3 is 15 amino acids. Germline lookup yields CDR1 MNHEY and CDR2 SVGAGI. V shed 2 bases and J shed 2 bases, with 11 bases lying between them. In DNA, the CDR3 is TGTGCCAGCAGTTACGAGGCCCAGGCCACAGATACGCAGTATTTT. This gives the protein CASSYEAQATDTQYF.

The chain has TRBV11-2 and TRBJ2-5; D call uncertain. CDR3 length equals 14 residues. V was shortened by 1 base and J by 2 bases, with 8 bases between the two germline ends. CDR1 SGHAT and CDR2 FQNNGV come from the germline V gene. The CDR3 region is CASSLVSFQETQYF. The CDR3 DNA sequence: TGTGCCAGCAGCTTAGTGTCATTTCAAGAGACCCAGTACTTC.

This clonotype showed up many times. The chain uses TRBV6-2 or TRBV6-3 and TRBJ2-5; D is undetermined. V shed 2 bases and J shed 0 bases, with 7 bases lying between them. The germline V gene encodes CDR1 MNHEY and CDR2 SVGEGT. The CDR3 is 14 residues long. The CDR3 coding sequence is TGTGCCAGCAGTTACGTGGGCTACCAAGAGACCCAGTACTTC. Encoded protein: CASSYVGYQETQYF.